This note documents a single T cell receptor (beta chain) sequence. Its antigen is not known. Per the germline V gene, CDR1 is SGHAT and CDR2 is FQDESV (reference sequence). This CDR3 has 16 amino acids. Germline trimming cut 5 bases from V and 9 bases from J; bases unmatched to any gene: 11. This sample was included in a study of T cell repertoires in cytomegalovirus infection. Notes on the study in general: The study found HLA-C-restricted CMV-specific TCR beta clonotypes dominating the ex vivo response.

TCRdb itself ran the reads through MiXCR, one entry per CDR3 protein. The table lists 270,000 or so distinct CDR3 sequences, about a sixth of them singletons, with 40% to 55% in the top ten. Sequencing used CD8+ T cells from PBMCs. The rearrangement uses TRBV11-1 and TRBJ2-1; 12 bases map to TRBD2. The sequence was obtained from a human donor in good health (CMV status not recorded). Some clones in this sample may be carry-over from other donors' samples. The DNA of the CDR3 is TGTGCCAGCAGCCCCTGGGCTAGCGGGGGGGAGGGTGAGCAGTTCTTC. Encoded protein: CASSPWASGGEGEQFF.